These 18 T cell receptor beta chains were sequenced from one sample in a study of T-cell memory formation after mild COVID-19. TCRdb passed the 5' RACE reads through MiXCR, listing each CDR3 protein once. The sample records some 210,000 distinct CDR3 sequences, around 25% being singletons. The sequenced sample consisted of PBMCs or a T cell subset sorted from them (not recorded which). These receptors all stem from an adult woman who had mild COVID-19 (a few samples of this study predate the infection). Cell type and time point are not known.

This chain links TRBV15 with TRBJ2-1; 10 bases are a match to TRBD2. Germline trimming cut 0 bases from V and 6 bases from J; bases unmatched to any gene: 2. This CDR3 region has 15 residues. Germline CDR1 is LNHNV and CDR2 is YYDKDF (reference sequence). The CDR3 reads CATSREGLASNEQFF. In DNA, the CDR3 is TGTGCCACCAGCAGAGAGGGACTAGCGAGCAATGAGCAGTTCTTC.

The table lists this clonotype with a few counts. The rearrangement uses TRBV12-3 or TRBV12-4 and TRBJ1-2, with 12 positions matching TRBD1. With V trimmed by 4 bases and J by 4 bases, 4 bases remained unmatched. This CDR3 comprises 15 residues. The CDR3 protein is CASSSGTGGSYGYTF. The CDR3 DNA reads as TGTGCCAGCAGTTCCGGGACAGGGGGCAGCTATGGCTACACCTTC.

This clonotype was counted a few times. V usage is TRBV6-2 or TRBV6-3 and J usage is TRBJ2-7; D might be TRBD1 or TRBD2, each matching 5 bases. The V end lost 0 bases, the J end lost 0 bases, and 15 bases lay between the germline ends. This CDR3 has 17 amino acids. Germline-derived CDR1 and CDR2 are MNHEY and SVGEGT. CDR3 nucleotides: TGTGCCAGCAGTTACTCGATCCCCGGGACGGTCTCCTACGAGCAGTACTTC. Translating gives CASSYSIPGTVSYEQYF.

The rearrangement joins TRBV20-1 to TRBJ2-3; no clear D. This CDR3 has 11 amino acids. With 0 bases removed from V and 6 bases from J, the gap between germline ends came to 4 bases. CDR1 DFQATT and CDR2 SNEGSKA come from the germline V gene (reference sequence). The CDR3: CSARDLDTQYF. CDR3 nucleotide sequence: TGCAGTGCTAGAGATCTGGATACGCAGTATTTT.

The chain links TRBV3-1 to TRBJ1-2; a weak D match, TRBD1 (6 bases). The CDR3 extends over 14 amino acids. With 0 bases removed from V and 6 bases from J, the gap between germline ends came to 11 bases. CDR1 and CDR2 (germline): LGHDT, YNNKEL (reference sequence). CDR3 coding DNA: TGTGCCAGCAGCCAAGAACAGGGTAATCATGGCTACACCTTC. It codes for CASSQEQGNHGYTF.

Sample share makes this clonotype medium-sized. This sequence joins TRBV7-3 and TRBJ2-3, with unresolved D. CDR3 size: 15 residues. CDR1 is SGHTA and CDR2 is FQGTGA in the germline V gene. Trimming took off 4 bases at V and 0 bases at J, with 11 bases between the two ends. The CDR3 spells CASSSLARSTDTQYF. CDR3 DNA sequence: TGTGCCAGCAGCTCATTAGCAAGGAGCACAGATACGCAGTATTTT.

The chain recombines TRBV9 with TRBJ1-1; 7 bases are a match to TRBD1. CDR1 is SGDLS, CDR2 YYNGEE, per germline. The CDR3 contains 16 residues. With 0 bases clipped from V and 0 bases from J, the junction kept 5 bases outside the gene matches. The CDR3 coding sequence is TGTGCCAGCAGCGTAGGACAGGGAGACATGAACACTGAAGCTTTCTTT. It translates to CASSVGQGDMNTEAFF.

The CDR3: CASSPRNTGELFF. CDR3 nucleotides: TGTGCCAGCAGCCCTCGGAACACCGGGGAGCTGTTTTTT. The chain links TRBV14 to TRBJ2-2, with unresolved D. Trimming took off 4 bases at V and 1 base at J, with 4 bases between the two ends. This CDR3 has 13 amino acids. The V gene's germline CDR1 is SGHDN and CDR2 FVKESK.

The rearrangement links TRBV29-1 to TRBJ2-5, with a weak D call TRBD1 (6 bases). Germline CDR1 SQVTM, CDR2 ANQGSEA. Trimming shortened V by 2 bases and J by 4 bases, and 11 bases separated the two germline ends. The CDR3 totals 13 residues. The CDR3 DNA sequence: TGCAGCGTTGAATTGTTACAGGGAGAGACCCAGTACTTC. Protein: CSVELLQGETQYF.

This clonotype was counted a few times. The J gene is TRBJ2-7, the V gene TRBV7-9, with no clear D. Trimming left V 1 base short and J 3 bases short, with 10 bases between. The length of the CDR3 is 14 residues. CDR1 SEHNR and CDR2 FQNEAQ come from the germline V gene (reference sequence). The CDR3 spells CASSLGIRIYEQYF. The CDR3 nucleotides are TGTGCCAGCAGCTTAGGAATCAGGATCTACGAGCAGTACTTC.

The chain combines TRBV7-3 with TRBJ2-3; no definite D call. CDR3 length: 14 amino acids. Between the trimmed V and J ends, which lost 4 bases and 4 bases, there was a span of 12 bases. Per the germline V gene, CDR1 is SGHTA and CDR2 is FQGTGA. CDR3 in amino acids: CASSSDVYADTQYF. The DNA of the CDR3 is TGTGCCAGCAGCTCGGATGTTTATGCAGATACGCAGTATTTT.

This clonotype turned up a few times. The chain joins TRBV12-3 or TRBV12-4 to TRBJ2-5; 7 nucleotides agree with TRBD1. Unmatched junction bases numbered 9, after V lost 4 bases and J lost 4 bases. The CDR3 totals 15 residues. The CDR3: CASSSTGVVGETQYF. As DNA, the CDR3 is TGTGCCAGCAGTTCTACAGGGGTAGTTGGAGAGACCCAGTACTTC.

This clonotype appeared a few times. The chain combines TRBV4-1 with TRBJ2-7; D is unclear. V lost 0 bases and J 6 bases, leaving 18 bases between the germline ends. The germline gives CDR1 MGHRA, CDR2 YSYEKL. CDR3 length: 16 amino acids. DNA of the CDR3: TGCGCCAGCAGCCAAGATTGGCCGGGTCGGCTGGGCGAGCAGTACTTC. Protein sequence: CASSQDWPGRLGEQYF.

This clonotype was seen only a few times. This chain connects TRBV15 to TRBJ2-1; 9 nucleotides match TRBD2. Unmatched junction bases numbered 4, after V lost 0 bases and J lost 10 bases. CDR1 and CDR2 from the germline V gene are LNHNV and YYDKDF (reference sequence). The CDR3 has 14 amino acids. The CDR3 reads CATSRDAGGQEQFF. CDR3 DNA sequence: TGTGCCACCAGCAGAGACGCGGGGGGGCAGGAGCAGTTCTTC.

J is TRBJ1-6 and V is TRBV15; D might be TRBD1 (5 bases). Germline assignment: CDR1 LNHNV and CDR2 YYDKDF (reference sequence). The CDR3 consists of 20 residues. Trimming shortened V by 5 bases and J by 8 bases, and 31 bases separated the two germline ends. The CDR3 sequence is CATSSSRKVRVGFGDSPLHF. The CDR3 DNA reads TGTGCCACCAGCTCATCCCGGAAAGTCAGGGTCGGGTTTGGGGATTCACCCCTCCACTTT. The variable domain in full, completed from reference TRBV15 and TRBJ1-6, reads DAMVIQNPRYQVTQFGKPVTLSCSQTLNHNVMYWYQQKSSQAPKLLFHYYDKDFNNEADTPDNFQSRRPNTSFCFLDIRSPGLGDTAMYLCATSSSRKVRVGFGDSPLHFGNGTRLTVT.

This clonotype has more than one count but fewer than ten. This rearrangement joins TRBV12-3 or TRBV12-4 to TRBJ2-1, with TRBD2 matching over 8 bases. Unmatched junction bases numbered 8, after V lost 4 bases and J lost 0 bases. This CDR3 contains 17 residues. CDR3 in amino acids: CASSWRAGGLSYNEQFF. For the CDR3, the DNA is TGTGCCAGCAGTTGGCGGGCGGGGGGCCTCTCCTACAATGAGCAGTTCTTC.

J is TRBJ1-4 and V is TRBV3-1, with D possibly matching TRBD1 (5 bases). From germline, CDR1 is LGHDT and CDR2 YNNKEL (reference sequence). With 3 bases removed from V and 7 bases from J, the gap between germline ends came to 18 bases. The CDR3 runs 16 residues. The CDR3 DNA reads TGTGCCAGCAGCCACCATTTCAAGGGGAAAGCTGAAAAACTGTTTTTT. Translated: CASSHHFKGKAEKLFF.

The rearrangement joins TRBV4-1 to TRBJ2-1; TRBD2 is a possible D gene (7 bases). V was shortened by 5 bases and J by 9 bases, with 23 bases between the two germline ends. CDR1 and CDR2 (germline): MGHRA, YSYEKL. CDR3 length equals 16 residues. In DNA form, the CDR3 reads TGCGCCAGCAGCTCCTTAGGGGGGAGGGCCAATGGTGAGCAGTTCTTC. This gives the protein CASSSLGGRANGEQFF.